The sequence of this T cell receptor beta chain was determined in a study of shared clonotypes between healthy human individuals. Study-wide background: A few men and a couple of women, aged 18 to 49, were donors. Study-level points and caveats: Clonotype sharing among donors was thought likely to change with sequencing depth.

Remarks on this clone: Its cognate antigen is unknown.

CDR3 length: 13 amino acids. The germline V gene encodes CDR1 MNHNS and CDR2 SASEGT. The V gene lost 6 bases and the J gene lost 6 bases, with 11 bases spanning the gap. The method was immunoSEQ multiplex PCR; TCRdb's version includes in-frame clones alone and lacks a portion of them. The table shows 470,000 or so clones, with around 73% occurring only once. Healthy HIV-negative adults without recent acute infections or vaccinations served as donors. The sequencing sample was made of PBMCs. V usage is TRBV6-1 and J usage is TRBJ1-4; no reliable D call. The sequence derives from a woman aged 40 to 55 in good health. Some clones in this sample may be carry-over from other donors' samples. The CDR3 loop reads CASSPRMDEKLFF. In DNA form, the CDR3 reads TGTGCCAGCAGCCCAAGGATGGATGAAAAACTGTTTTTT.